The 3 T cell receptor beta chains in this list originate from one sample, sequenced in a study of blood T cell repertoires in COVID-19. The table came from immunoSEQ multiplex PCR; TCRdb's copy has only in-frame clones and leaves some out. The sample carries about 120,000 clones, 75% to 90% recorded once. Sequencing was done on a sample of peripheral blood. These receptor sequences come from a human donor with acute or convalescent COVID-19. The donor label of this sample is uncertain.

The rearrangement joins TRBV19 to TRBJ1-1, with D possibly being TRBD1 (5 bases). This CDR3 has 15 residues. The ends were cut back, 3 bases at V and 3 bases at J, with 14 bases in the middle. Looked up from germline, CDR1 is LNHDA and CDR2 is SQIVND (reference sequence). This CDR3 is CASSINGQRDTEAFF. DNA for the CDR3: TGTGCCAGTAGTATCAATGGACAAAGGGACACTGAAGCTTTCTTT.

V is TRBV19 and J is TRBJ1-6, with D tentatively TRBD1 (5 bases). This CDR3 comprises 12 residues. The V gene lost 6 bases and the J gene lost 10 bases, with 10 bases spanning the gap. In germline, CDR1 is LNHDA, CDR2 SQIVND (reference sequence). The CDR3 nucleotides are TGTGCCAGTAGCGGTCGGGGGTCACCCCTCCACTTT. Its translation: CASSGRGSPLHF.

The rearrangement uses TRBV7-8 and TRBJ2-6, with D maybe TRBD1 (6 bases). V was trimmed by 5 bases and J by 2 bases, leaving 10 bases between them. This CDR3 is built from 15 residues. CDR1 is SGHVS and CDR2 is FQNEAQ in the germline V gene. The CDR3 nucleotides read TGTGCCAGCAGCGCCAAGGGGGCTGGGGCCAACGTCCTGACTTTC. It encodes CASSAKGAGANVLTF.